This T cell receptor (beta chain) originates from a study of OX40 agonist ivuxolimab in advanced cancers. Findings and limits, study-wide: CD4+ and CD8+ blood T cells expanded clonally by week 6 at 0.1 to 3.0 mg/kg.

J was trimmed by 15 bases and V by 3 bases; bases with no gene match: 6. Germline loops: CDR1 MNHNS, CDR2 SASEGT. CDR3 length: 12 residues. Sequencing used immunoSEQ multiplex PCR; TCRdb keeps in-frame clones, though not all of them. Of 50,000 to 70,000 clones listed, roughly 81% are singletons. On this clone itself: The antigen remains undetermined.

The sampling schedule covered blood at baseline, cycle 4 day 1, and cycle 7 day 1. The sequenced sample was CD4+ or CD8+ T cells sorted from blood, obtained in a trial of the OX40 agonist ivuxolimab. This TCR came from an adult with an advanced solid tumor such as melanoma, head and neck, liver or kidney cancer. This rearrangement joins TRBV6-1 to TRBJ2-1; 9 bases are shared with TRBD2. CDR3 coding DNA: TGTGCCAGCAGTGAGGTAGCGGGAGTAGTGTTCTTC. This translates into CASSEVAGVVFF.